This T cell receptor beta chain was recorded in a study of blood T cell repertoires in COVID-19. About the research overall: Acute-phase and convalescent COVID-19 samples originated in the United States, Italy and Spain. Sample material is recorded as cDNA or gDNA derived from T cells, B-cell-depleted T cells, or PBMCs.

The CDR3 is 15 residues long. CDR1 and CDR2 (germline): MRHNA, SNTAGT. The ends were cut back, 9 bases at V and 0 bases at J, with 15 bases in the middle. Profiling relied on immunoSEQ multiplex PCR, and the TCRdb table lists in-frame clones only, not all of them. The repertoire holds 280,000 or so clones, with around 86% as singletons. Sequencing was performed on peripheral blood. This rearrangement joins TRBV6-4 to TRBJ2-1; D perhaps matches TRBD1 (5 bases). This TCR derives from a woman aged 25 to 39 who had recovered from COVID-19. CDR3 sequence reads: CASQSWGDSYNEQFF. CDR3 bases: TGTGCCAGTCAAAGCTGGGGCGACTCCTACAATGAGCAGTTCTTC.